The text below deals with one T cell receptor (beta chain). Its antigen target is currently unknown. No quality values exist for individual bases; no much larger clone is one base distant. This sample was taken from a study of cytomegalovirus exposure and HLA in healthy donors (dated by TCRdb to the late 2010s). Context from the whole study: According to an earlier analysis of 587 of the donors, 150 million to 200 million T cells yielded 90 million to 140 million unique TCR beta sequences and about 280 Gb of sequence data. A later genetic analysis used genome-wide SNP genotypes for about 60% of the roughly 700 donors, treating that subset as a discovery cohort. Donor age, sex, ethnicity and CMV serostatus were compiled alongside the repertoire data. Because of strong linkage in the cohort, five DR-DQ haplotypes were treated as single units for association and clustering. The genetic ancestry cluster associated with self-reported Caucasian donors included over 65% of the approximately 430 genotyped donors. On average, roughly 200,000 unique TCR beta nucleotide sequences were sequenced per donor among some 430 genotyped donors of the cohort, with 15% to 20% of those sequences being non-productive. Typing coverage differed by locus: A, B, C, DRB1 and DQB1 were typed in roughly 620-630 donors, DQA1 in about 560, DPA1 in over 600, and DPB1 in 450 to 490. Rather than drawing on any new phenotypic data, the later analysis identified candidate immune exposures from TCR beta sequences and the way those sequences occurred across donors. An earlier analysis of nearly 600 of the donors applied high-throughput TCR beta sequencing to assess whether each TCR beta V gene segment acted as functional or pseudogenic. HLA typing covered class I and class II loci at four-digit resolution. A later analysis re-examined previously published TCR beta repertoires from 600 to 700 donors and added high-resolution HLA genotyping to investigate patterns of TCR occurrence. The study profiled the T cell repertoires of about 720 subjects by immunosequencing and related them to cytomegalovirus serostatus. All discovery cohort repertoires had been generated on a single sequencing platform. The aim of the study was to test whether cataloging public T cell receptors could identify signatures of past pathogen exposure. An early release that covered about 600 HLA-typed donors contained about 300 gigabases of sequencing data and tens of millions of unique TCR sequences. A separate validation cohort of over a hundred different subjects was used in addition to the approximately 700-subject first cohort. To predict cytomegalovirus infection status, the study combined high-throughput TCR immunosequencing, statistical association of individual TCRs with disease status, and machine learning.

The cohort consisted of 600 to 700 healthy bone marrow donors. Cohort members were all nominally healthy when sampled, although unrecorded immune exposures were likely present. The donor was CMV seronegative and was included in the group of several hundred seronegative cohort members. Every donor gave a peripheral blood sample, and the peripheral blood mononuclear cells from that sample were used for TCR beta sequencing. The Qiagen DNeasy Blood Extraction Kit was used to extract genomic DNA from the blood cell samples. The receptor library was made with the immunoSEQ multiplex PCR assay. For the multiplex PCR, a mixture combining 60 forward primers for TCR Vbeta segments and 13 reverse primers for TCR Jbeta segments was used. The CDR3 region of rearranged TCR beta genes was amplified from genomic DNA with a multiplex PCR assay. The Illumina HiSeq System was used to sequence the amplified TCR beta libraries as 87-base-pair reads. Regarding the original processing steps: In a later analysis, 80 million or so unique TCR beta chains were counted across the approximately 670 repertoires, and roughly 11 million of these chains were shared by at least two donors. Raw reads were error-corrected and collapsed into unique sequences with a nearest-neighbor algorithm that merged closely related sequences to remove PCR and sequencing errors. V, D and J gene segments were assigned by aligning CDR3 sequences to IMGT reference sequences. Each retained sequence needed at least a six-nucleotide match to both a V gene segment and a J gene segment. A rearrangement was called productive if the CDR3 had no stop codons and remained in frame with V and J, and every other rearrangement was called non-productive. CDR3 was defined by IMGT convention, running from the second conserved V-encoded cysteine to the conserved J-encoded phenylalanine. In an earlier analysis of around 640 of the donors, sequences lacking an unambiguous match to a single V gene segment were excluded. An earlier analysis of over 450 of the donors classified V segments as functional when productive rearrangements were above 56.7% and as segregating when the standard deviation between donors was above 5%. A statistical classification framework was built for diagnosing cytomegalovirus status from the catalog of TCR beta chain sequences. V and J gene assignment, in a later analysis, came from comparing TCR nucleotide sequences with IMGT/GENE-DB human TR gene sequences. A later analysis assigned CDR3 sequences and most-parsimonious VDJ recombination scenarios with the TCRdist pipeline. In a later analysis, every TCR beta chain was defined by the combination of its CDR3 amino acid sequence and its V-gene family, and reads without a unique V-gene family were dropped. In a later analysis, 500 to 700 highly shared, low-generation-probability nucleotide sequences were removed to address suspected cross-contamination and a sequencing artifact. In a later analysis, a clonal expansion index was calculated for each public chain from normalized within-repertoire ranks of inferred template counts. A later analysis computed generation probabilities with a VDJ recombination model fitted to out-of-frame rearrangements, and checked the results against IGoR. In a later analysis, TCR-TCR, TCR-HLA and TCR-CMV co-occurrence was scored with hypergeometric tests, and a repertoire-size bias correction was applied to TCR pairs. A later analysis estimated false discovery rates by permuting HLA or CMV assignments 20 times. In a later analysis, co-occurring TCRs were grouped using DBSCAN, with TCRdist sequence similarity added in when clustering inside HLA-allele-positive subsets. Repertoires with fewer than 30,000 or more than 120,000 public chains, plus five repertoires with anomalous nucleotide sharing, were excluded from co-occurrence clustering. This is the immuneACCESS table as TCRdb keeps it, with only in-frame sequences that have V and J called. A part of the clones is gone; compared with another copy, unresolved V genes explain less than half, and the rest is unexplained. The V and J calls and the clone size are those of that table, but D and trimming were determined from the DNA. This sample is represented by 130,000 to 150,000 clones; approximately 68% of them were singletons. The top ten constitute about 4.5% of the sample.

Spanning cysteine to phenylalanine, the CDR3 consists of 14 amino acids. CDR3 DNA is the only sequence kept; it has 42 bases, read in frame from the first base. Trimming takes 2 bases off V and 5 bases off J; junction bases not matched to a gene: 2. The germline V gene specifies SGHAT as CDR1 and FQNNGV as CDR2. The study at large found these results: A later analysis reported that several top co-occurrence clusters appeared linked to parvovirus B19, influenza, CMV and Epstein-Barr virus. A later genetic analysis reported fewer N-insertions in productive TCRs among donors in an Asian-associated ancestry cluster than the roughly 700-donor mean. The classifier was reported to diagnose cytomegalovirus status with high specificity and sensitivity in both the original and validation cohorts. A later analysis associated 16,951 TCR beta sequences with specific HLA alleles at a false discovery rate of 0.05. In a later genetic analysis, a missense DCLRE1C variant was associated with V-gene and J-gene trimming of TCR beta chains, and the association was replicated in an independent cohort. According to the authors, the approach could potentially be generalized to other disease states and immunological phenotypes. In an earlier analysis of 587 of the donors, most TCR beta V segments appeared in productive rearrangements about 87% or about 30% of the time, broadly matching IMGT annotations. A further reported finding was that TCR beta sequences accurately predicted the HLA-A and HLA-B alleles for most subjects in the first cohort. Because HLA typing was unavailable for some donors at each locus, only the typed subset was used in association tests. While some public TCRs were present in many individuals, most TCR sequences turned up only very rarely across donors. According to a later analysis, most CMV-associated TCR beta chains appeared to be HLA-restricted, and the HLA associations seemed to be driven largely by CMV exposure. In a later analysis, the rate of TCR association differed among HLA loci, with DRB1 alleles having the most associated TCRs and HLA-C alleles having the fewest. The only immune exposure information available for the cohort was CMV serostatus. Because the 87-base-pair reads could not distinguish some IMGT-functional V segments, including TRBV6-2 and TRBV6-3, those segments were excluded. Linkage disequilibrium might explain the correlated functional status among segregating V segments, but an unknown experimental factor could not be ruled out. Only TCR beta chains were sequenced in this cohort, and the absence of alpha or paired-chain data limited detectable features. A later analysis found that HLA-associated TCR beta chains were more clonally expanded and had lower generation probabilities than equally common non-associated chains. The earlier analysis of 587 of the donors excluded some 16 rarely observed V segments, including chromosome 9 orphons, because counts were too low. In the study, about 150 TCR beta chains were listed as associated with cytomegalovirus. Presence/absence analyses assumed roughly uniform sequencing depth across donors, an assumption that may not hold. When HLA alleles, especially DR and DQ, strongly co-occurred, TCR associations were difficult to assign to individual alleles. In vitro tests confirmed that a few of the cytomegalovirus-associated TCR beta chains recognize cytomegalovirus antigens. A cluster of highly shared sequence variants was judged likely to represent a technical artifact of the sequencing pipeline.

The TCR sequence derives from a man in his 60s in good health and CMV-seronegative. Recombination joined TRBV11-2 with TRBJ2-1; 8 of the junction bases match TRBD2. Material: PBMCs. The CDR3 is CASSLQLADNEQFF. The sequenced DNA is TGTGCCAGCAGCTTACAACTAGCGGACAATGAGCAGTTCTTC. Beyond the CDR3, the reference TRBV11-2 and TRBJ2-1 genes provide the residues; the full variable domain reads: EAGVAQSPRYKIIEKRQSVAFWCNPISGHATLYWYQQILGQGPKLLIQFQNNGVVDDSQLPKDRFSAERLKGVDSTLKIQPAKLEDSAVYLCASSLQLADNEQFFGPGTRLTVL.